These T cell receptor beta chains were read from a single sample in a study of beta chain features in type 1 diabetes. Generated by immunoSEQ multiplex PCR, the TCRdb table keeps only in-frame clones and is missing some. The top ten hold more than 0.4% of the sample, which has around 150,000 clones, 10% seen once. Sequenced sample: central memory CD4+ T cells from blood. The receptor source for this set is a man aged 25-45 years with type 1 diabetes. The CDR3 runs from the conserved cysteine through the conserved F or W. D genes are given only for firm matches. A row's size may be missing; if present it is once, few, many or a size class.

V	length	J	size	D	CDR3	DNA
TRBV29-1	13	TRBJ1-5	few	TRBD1	CSVSGTGEQPQHF	TGCAGCGTTTCCGGGACAGGGGAGCAGCCCCAGCATTTT
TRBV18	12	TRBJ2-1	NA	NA	CASSPYYNEQFF	TGTGCCAGCTCACCTTACTACAATGAGCAGTTCTTC
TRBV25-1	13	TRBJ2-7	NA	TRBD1	CATEGQGAYEQYF	TGTGCCACCGAAGGACAGGGCGCCTACGAGCAGTACTTC
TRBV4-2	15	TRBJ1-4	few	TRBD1	CASSQDEGQGEKLFF	TGTGCCAGCAGCCAAGATGAGGGACAGGGAGAAAAACTGTTTTTT
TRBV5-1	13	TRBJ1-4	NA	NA	CASSLATNEKLFF	TGCGCCAGCAGCCTTGCAACTAATGAAAAACTGTTTTTT
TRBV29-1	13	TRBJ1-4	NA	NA	CSVWTVNNEKLFF	TGCAGCGTTTGGACAGTCAATAATGAAAAACTGTTTTTT
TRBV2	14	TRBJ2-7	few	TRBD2	CASSTSGSRYEQYF	TGTGCCAGTTCGACTAGCGGGAGTAGATACGAGCAGTACTTC
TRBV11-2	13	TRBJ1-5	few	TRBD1	CASSPDRDQPQHF	TGTGCCAGCAGTCCGGACAGGGATCAGCCCCAGCATTTT
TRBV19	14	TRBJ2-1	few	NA	CASSILARHNEQFF	TGTGCCAGTAGTATACTAGCCCGACACAATGAGCAGTTCTTC
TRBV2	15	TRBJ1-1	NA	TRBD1	CASSTRTGWNTEAFF	TGTGCCAGCAGTACCCGGACAGGGTGGAACACTGAAGCTTTCTTT
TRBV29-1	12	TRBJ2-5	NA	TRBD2	CSVVAGGETQYF	TGCAGCGTAGTAGCGGGAGGGGAGACCCAGTACTTC
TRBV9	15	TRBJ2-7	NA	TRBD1	CASSSSPGQGYEQYF	TGTGCCAGCAGCTCGTCGCCGGGACAGGGATACGAGCAGTACTTC
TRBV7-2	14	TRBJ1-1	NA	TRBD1	CASSFSTGGTEAFF	TGTGCCAGCAGCTTCTCGACAGGGGGAACTGAAGCTTTCTTT
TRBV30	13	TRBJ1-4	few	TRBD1	CAWSGDRNEKLFF	TGTGCCTGGAGTGGGGACAGAAATGAAAAACTGTTTTTT
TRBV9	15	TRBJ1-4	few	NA	CASSVGGRWNEKLFF	TGTGCCAGCAGCGTAGGTGGGAGATGGAATGAAAAACTGTTTTTT
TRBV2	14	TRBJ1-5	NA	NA	CASRLQGSNQPQHF	TGTGCCAGCAGGCTCCAGGGAAGCAATCAGCCCCAGCATTTT
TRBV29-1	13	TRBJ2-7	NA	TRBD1	CRDGTGRLYEQYF	TGCAGGGACGGGACAGGGAGGTTATACGAGCAGTACTTC
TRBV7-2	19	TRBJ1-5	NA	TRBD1	CASSQFLLPGQGSNQPQHF	TGTGCCAGCAGCCAGTTCCTATTACCGGGACAGGGTAGCAATCAGCCCCAGCATTTT
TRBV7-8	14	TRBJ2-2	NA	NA	CASSFGQYTGELFF	TGTGCCAGCAGCTTCGGACAGTACACCGGGGAGCTGTTTTTT
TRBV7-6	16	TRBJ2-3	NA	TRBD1	CASSFDSSGQGNTQYF	TGTGCCAGCAGCTTCGACAGTTCGGGACAGGGCAATACGCAGTATTTT
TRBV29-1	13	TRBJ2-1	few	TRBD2	CSGGLAGVYEQFF	TGCAGCGGGGGACTAGCGGGAGTCTATGAGCAGTTCTTC
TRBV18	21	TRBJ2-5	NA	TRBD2	CASSPDWVVPGLAGNQETQYF	TGTGCCAGCTCACCTGACTGGGTTGTGCCGGGACTAGCGGGTAATCAAGAGACCCAGTACTTC
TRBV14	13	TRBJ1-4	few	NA	CASSRAPNEKLFF	TGTGCCAGCAGCCGCGCGCCTAATGAAAAACTGTTTTTT
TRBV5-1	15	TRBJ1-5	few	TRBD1	CASSLDPTGDQPQHF	TGCGCCAGCAGCTTGGACCCGACAGGGGACCAGCCCCAGCATTTT
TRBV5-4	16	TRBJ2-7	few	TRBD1	CASSSQDRGTSYEQYF	TGTGCCAGCAGCTCACAGGACAGGGGTACATCCTACGAGCAGTACTTC
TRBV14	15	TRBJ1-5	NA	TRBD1	CASSPLTGFSQPQHF	TGTGCCAGCAGCCCGTTGACAGGGTTCAGCCAGCCCCAGCATTTT
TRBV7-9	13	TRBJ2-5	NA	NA	CASSSDSQETQYF	TGTGCCAGCAGCTCGGACAGTCAAGAGACCCAGTACTTC
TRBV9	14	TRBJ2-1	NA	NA	CASSVAGEVGGQFF	TGTGCCAGCAGCGTAGCGGGGGAGGTAGGAGGGCAGTTCTTC
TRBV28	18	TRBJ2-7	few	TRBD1	CASSSPLRTGQFSYEQYF	TGTGCCAGCAGTTCCCCGCTCCGGACAGGCCAGTTCTCCTACGAGCAGTACTTC
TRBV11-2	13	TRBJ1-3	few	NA	CASSPNIRNTIYF	TGTGCCAGCAGTCCGAACATCAGAAACACCATATATTTT
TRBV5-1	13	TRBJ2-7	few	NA	CASSLGEAYEQYF	TGCGCCAGCAGCTTGGGGGAGGCCTACGAGCAGTACTTC
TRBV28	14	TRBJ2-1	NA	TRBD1	CASRSGRGLNEQFF	TGTGCCAGCAGGAGTGGCAGGGGGCTCAATGAGCAGTTCTTC
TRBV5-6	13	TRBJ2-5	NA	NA	CASSLLAEETQYF	TGTGCCAGCAGCTTGCTCGCGGAAGAGACCCAGTACTTC
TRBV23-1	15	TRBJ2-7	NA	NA	CVGGMPSESSYEQYF	TGCGTGGGTGGGATGCCTAGCGAAAGCTCCTACGAGCAGTACTTC
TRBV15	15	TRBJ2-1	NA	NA	CATSRKYRGGHEQFF	TGTGCCACCAGCAGAAAGTACAGGGGAGGTCATGAGCAGTTCTTC
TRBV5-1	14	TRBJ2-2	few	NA	CASSLAVDAGELFF	TGCGCCAGCAGCTTGGCCGTAGATGCCGGGGAGCTGTTTTTT
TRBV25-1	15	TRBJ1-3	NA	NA	CASSSDPERTGTIYF	TGTGCCAGCAGTAGTGACCCGGAGCGCACGGGCACCATATATTTT
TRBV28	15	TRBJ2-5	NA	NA	CASSLVGGFQETQYF	TGTGCCAGCAGTCTCGTTGGAGGGTTCCAAGAGACCCAGTACTTC
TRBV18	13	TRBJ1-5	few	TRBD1	CASSTGTGQPQHF	TGTGCCAGCTCGACAGGGACAGGTCAGCCCCAGCATTTT
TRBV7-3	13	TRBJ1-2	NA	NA	CASSLTGASSYTF	TGTGCCAGCAGCTTAACAGGAGCTAGTAGCTACACCTTC
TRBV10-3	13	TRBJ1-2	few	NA	CAISEATDYGYTF	TGTGCCATCAGTGAGGCGACTGATTATGGCTACACCTTC
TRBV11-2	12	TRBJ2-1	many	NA	CASSLMEGKQFF	TGTGCCAGCAGCCTGATGGAGGGAAAGCAGTTCTTC
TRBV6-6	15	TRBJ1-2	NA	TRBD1	CASSYSGTGRGGYTF	TGTGCCAGCAGTTATTCCGGGACAGGGAGAGGCGGCTACACCTTC
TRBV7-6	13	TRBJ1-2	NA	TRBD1	CASSSRQGYGYTF	TGTGCCAGCAGCTCCCGACAGGGGTATGGCTACACCTTC
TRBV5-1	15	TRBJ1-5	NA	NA	CASSLSGIEGQPQHF	TGCGCCAGCAGCCTCTCCGGGATCGAGGGTCAGCCCCAGCATTTT
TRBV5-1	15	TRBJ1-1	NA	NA	CASRWGGDKNTEAFF	TGCGCCAGCAGGTGGGGAGGGGACAAGAACACTGAAGCTTTCTTT
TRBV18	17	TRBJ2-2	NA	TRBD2	CASSPGGSLALTGELFF	TGTGCCAGCTCACCCGGCGGGAGTCTAGCGTTAACCGGGGAGCTGTTTTTT
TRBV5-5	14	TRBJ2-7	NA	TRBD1	CASSRGTGPHEQYF	TGTGCCAGCAGCAGGGGGACAGGACCCCACGAGCAGTACTTC
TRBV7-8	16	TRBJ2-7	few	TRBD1	CASSLGSGQIHYEQYF	TGTGCCAGCAGCTTAGGTTCGGGACAGATCCATTACGAGCAGTACTTC
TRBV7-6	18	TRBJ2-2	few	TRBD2	CASSLPKGLAGITGELFF	TGTGCCAGCAGCCTACCAAAGGGTCTAGCGGGTATTACCGGGGAGCTGTTTTTT
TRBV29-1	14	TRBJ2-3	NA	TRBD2	CSVGTSGRTDTQYF	TGCAGCGTTGGGACTAGCGGGAGGACAGATACGCAGTATTTT
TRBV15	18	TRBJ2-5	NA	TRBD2	CATSRGERRASGGETQYF	TGTGCCACCAGCAGAGGAGAAAGGAGGGCTAGCGGGGGGGAGACCCAGTACTTC
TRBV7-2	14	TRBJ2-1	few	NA	CASSTTSSGYEQFF	TGTGCCAGCAGCACAACTAGTTCTGGCTATGAGCAGTTCTTC
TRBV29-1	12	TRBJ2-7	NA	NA	CSVEQSSYEQYF	TGCAGCGTTGAACAGTCGTCTTACGAGCAGTACTTC
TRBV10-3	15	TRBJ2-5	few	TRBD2	CAISITSGHQETQYF	TGTGCCATCAGCATAACTAGCGGACACCAAGAGACCCAGTACTTC
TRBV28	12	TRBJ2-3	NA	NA	CASRTRGDTQYF	TGTGCCAGCAGAACGAGAGGGGATACGCAGTATTTT
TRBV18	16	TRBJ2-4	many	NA	CASSPASSLAKNIQYF	TGTGCCAGCTCACCGGCCTCCTCCCTAGCCAAAAACATTCAGTACTTC
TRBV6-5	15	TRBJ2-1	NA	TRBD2	CASAPAGTSGGTQFF	TGTGCCAGCGCCCCCGCTGGGACTAGCGGGGGTACTCAGTTCTTC
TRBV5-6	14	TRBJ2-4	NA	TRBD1	CASSMGTGLNIQYF	TGTGCCAGCAGCATGGGGACAGGGTTGAACATTCAGTACTTC